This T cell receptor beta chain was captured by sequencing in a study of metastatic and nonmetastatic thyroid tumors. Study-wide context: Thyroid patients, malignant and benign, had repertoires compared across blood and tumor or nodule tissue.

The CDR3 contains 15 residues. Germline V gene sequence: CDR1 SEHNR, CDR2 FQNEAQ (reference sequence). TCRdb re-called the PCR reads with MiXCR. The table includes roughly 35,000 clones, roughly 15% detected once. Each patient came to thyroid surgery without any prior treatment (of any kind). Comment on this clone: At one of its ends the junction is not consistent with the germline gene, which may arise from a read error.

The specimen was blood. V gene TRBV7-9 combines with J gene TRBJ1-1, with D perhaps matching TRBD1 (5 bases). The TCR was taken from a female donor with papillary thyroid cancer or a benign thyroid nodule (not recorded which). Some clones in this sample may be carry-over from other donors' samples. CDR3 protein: CTSSAYPRQGTEAFF. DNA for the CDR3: TGTACCAGCAGTGCCTACCCCCGCCAGGGCACTGAAGCTTTCTTT.